The 21 T cell receptor beta chains presented below share a single source sample, sequenced in a study of cytomegalovirus exposure and HLA in healthy donors. PCR amplification relied on 60 Vbeta primers (plus 13 Jbeta primers). The method was immunoSEQ multiplex PCR; TCRdb's version includes in-frame clones alone and lacks a portion of them. This table has 100,000 to 150,000 clones, roughly four fifths appearing once. Material: PBMCs. These receptors originate from a boy between 2 and 10 years old in good health and CMV-seronegative.

The chain employs TRBV14 and TRBJ1-4, with D uncertain. V lost 1 base and J 2 bases, leaving 8 bases between the germline ends. CDR3 length: 15 amino acids. Germline-derived CDR1 and CDR2 are SGHDN and FVKESK. CDR3 protein: CASSQVGGTNEKLFF. The CDR3 DNA reads as TGTGCCAGCAGCCAAGTCGGCGGTACTAATGAAAAACTGTTTTTT. Full variable domain (missing parts from reference TRBV14 and TRBJ1-4): EAGVTQFPSHSVIEKGQTVTLRCDPISGHDNLYWYRRVMGKEIKFLLHFVKESKQDESGMPNNRFLAERTGGTYSTLKVQPAELEDSGVYFCASSQVGGTNEKLFFGSGTQLSVL.

The gene calls are TRBV19 and TRBJ1-2; tentatively, D is TRBD1 (5 bases). Trimming shortened V by 0 bases and J by 4 bases, and 9 bases separated the two germline ends. Germline V CDR1 and CDR2: LNHDA, SQIVND (reference sequence). CDR3 length: 14 residues. In DNA, the CDR3 is TGTGCCAGTAGTATAGAGTCCAGGGCCTATGGCTACACCTTC. Its protein is CASSIESRAYGYTF.

This clone appeared once. V usage is TRBV19 and J usage is TRBJ2-4; 8 bases align to TRBD1. The CDR3 loop spans 14 amino acids. V lost 3 bases, J lost 7 bases, and 5 bases stayed unmatched. Looked up from germline, CDR1 is LNHDA and CDR2 is SQIVND (reference sequence). In DNA form, the CDR3 reads TGTGCCAGTAGTATCGGTCAGGGGGCGAACATTCAGTACTTC. This codes for CASSIGQGANIQYF.

The rearrangement uses TRBV7-3 and TRBJ2-5, with 8 bases matching TRBD1. V shed 3 bases, J shed 3 bases, and the junction held 0 bases outside the gene matches. This CDR3 has 13 residues. Germline V gene lookup returns CDR1 SGHTA and CDR2 FQGTGA. The CDR3 spells CASSLGQEETQYF. The CDR3 DNA is TGTGCCAGCAGCTTGGGACAGGAAGAGACCCAGTACTTC.

Here the CDR3 reads CASSESFFVYGYTF. As DNA, the CDR3 is TGTGCCAGCAGTGAATCTTTTTTTGTCTATGGCTACACCTTC. The chain links TRBV6-1 to TRBJ1-2; D remains unclear. Germline CDR1 reads MNHNS; CDR2 reads SASEGT. V lost 2 bases, J lost 4 bases, and 11 bases lay in between. The length of the CDR3 is 14 residues.

This clone was seen more than once but under ten times. The chain carries TRBV4-2 and TRBJ2-6, with TRBD1 as a possible D gene (5 bases). Looked up from germline, CDR1 is LGHNA and CDR2 is YNFKEQ. Trimming took 2 bases from V and 0 from J, leaving 8 bases between them. This CDR3 contains 16 residues. DNA for the CDR3: TGTGCCAGCAGCCAAAACCAGGGCTCTGGGGCCAACGTCCTGACTTTC. Translation gives CASSQNQGSGANVLTF.

The chain carries TRBV6-5 and TRBJ2-2, with a weak D call TRBD2 (6 bases). CDR3 length: 15 amino acids. Trimming removed 5 bases at V and 6 bases at J, with 16 bases between. Germline assignment: CDR1 MNHEY and CDR2 SVGAGI. CDR3 sequence: CASSPGLGGSGELFF. The CDR3 bases are TGTGCCAGCAGTCCGGGACTGGGGGGATCCGGGGAGCTGTTTTTT.

The chain links TRBV6-1 to TRBJ2-3; 12 positions agree with TRBD2. Germline CDR1 is MNHNS and CDR2 is SASEGT. The V gene end was trimmed by 7 bases and the J gene end by 4 bases; junction bases not matched to a gene: 6. There are 15 residues in the CDR3. CDR3 residues: CASTVLAGGPDTQYF. Written as DNA, the CDR3 is TGTGCCAGCACCGTTCTAGCGGGAGGGCCAGATACGCAGTATTTT.

The V gene is TRBV30, the J gene TRBJ1-5; 7 bases are a match to TRBD1. With V trimmed by 0 bases and J by 4 bases, 0 bases remained unmatched. The CDR3 totals 13 residues. Germline V gene sequence: CDR1 GTSNPN, CDR2 SVGIG (reference sequence). In DNA form, the CDR3 reads TGTGCCTGGAGTGTACAGGGGAATCAGCCCCAGCATTTT. Translating it yields CAWSVQGNQPQHF.

The genes are TRBV15 and TRBJ1-5; 9 nucleotides align to TRBD1. Germline V CDR1 and CDR2: LNHNV, YYDKDF (reference sequence). There are 16 residues in the CDR3. The V gene end was trimmed by 2 bases and the J gene end by 7 bases; junction bases not matched to a gene: 9. The CDR3 loop is CATSRRDRASGQPQHF. The CDR3 nucleotides read TGTGCCACCAGCAGACGGGACAGGGCTTCAGGGCAGCCCCAGCATTTT.

The chain has TRBV5-4 and TRBJ1-5; no clear D gene. V lost 2 bases, J lost 7 bases, and 7 bases lay in between. The germline V gene has CDR1 SGHNT and CDR2 YYREEE (reference sequence). This CDR3 comprises 12 residues. The CDR3 coding sequence is TGTGCCAGCAGCTTTCTAGGACAGCCCCAGCATTTT. Residues: CASSFLGQPQHF. The full variable domain, in which reference TRBV5-4 and TRBJ1-5 provide the parts outside the CDR3, is ETGVTQSPTHLIKTRGQQVTLRCSSQSGHNTVSWYQQALGQGPQFIFQYYREEENGRGNFPPRFSGLQFPNYSSELNVNALELDDSALYLCASSFLGQPQHFGDGTRLSIL.

This chain connects TRBV6-5 to TRBJ2-7; TRBD2 aligns across 9 bases. The V gene's germline CDR1 is MNHEY and CDR2 SVGAGI. The CDR3 length is 15 residues. Losses at the gene ends were 2 bases for V and 6 bases for J; bases not matched to a gene: 8. CDR3 sequence reads: CASSYTPGLAAEQYF. CDR3 DNA: TGTGCCAGCAGTTACACGCCGGGACTAGCAGCCGAGCAGTACTTC.

The genes are TRBV2 and TRBJ2-1; 7 bases are a match to TRBD2. With 4 bases clipped from V and 10 bases from J, the junction kept 4 bases outside the gene matches. The length of the CDR3 is 12 residues. CDR1 SNHLY and CDR2 FYNNEI come from the germline V gene. CDR3 amino acids: CASSGTRREQFF. In nucleotides, the CDR3 is TGTGCCAGCAGTGGGACTAGGAGAGAGCAGTTCTTC.

The chain has TRBV12-5 and TRBJ1-3; TRBD1 is a possible D gene (6 bases). Between the trimmed V and J ends, which lost 3 bases and 2 bases, there was a span of 11 bases. The CDR3 loop spans 15 amino acids. Germline-derived CDR1 and CDR2 are LGHNT and FRNRAP. CDR3 in DNA: TGTGCTAGTGGTTTCTACAGGGCTCCTGGAAACACCATATATTTT. It translates to CASGFYRAPGNTIYF.

The chain couples TRBV7-9 to TRBJ2-7, with TRBD1 identical over 8 bases. After removal of 4 bases from V and 5 bases from J, the junction contained 10 bases not matched to a gene. This CDR3 is 15 amino acids long. Germline V gene sequence: CDR1 SEHNR, CDR2 FQNEAQ (reference sequence). CDR3 loop: CASSCPGQGIHEQYF. For the CDR3, the DNA is TGTGCCAGCAGCTGCCCAGGACAGGGAATCCACGAGCAGTACTTC.

V gene TRBV27 combines with J gene TRBJ2-5; D ambiguous. V was trimmed by 3 bases and J by 4 bases, leaving 15 bases between them. This CDR3 region has 15 residues. The V gene's germline CDR1 is MNHEY and CDR2 SMNVEV (reference sequence). The CDR3 protein is CASSFKSGMVETQYF. In DNA form, the CDR3 reads TGTGCCAGCAGTTTTAAGTCGGGTATGGTAGAGACCCAGTACTTC.

The chain carries TRBV6-5 and TRBJ1-2; D unclear. The CDR3 consists of 11 residues. Germline lookup yields CDR1 MNHEY and CDR2 SVGAGI. Trimming removed 8 bases at V and 8 bases at J, with 12 bases between. The CDR3 loop reads CASGEGQGYTF. CDR3 DNA sequence: TGTGCCAGCGGAGAGGGTCAAGGCTACACCTTC.

The V and J genes are TRBV7-9 and TRBJ2-1; D might be TRBD2 (6 bases). CDR1 and CDR2 from the germline V gene are SEHNR and FQNEAQ (reference sequence). Trimming left V 5 bases short and J 0 bases short, with 17 bases between. This CDR3 is built from 17 residues. The CDR3 sequence is CASSQSAGSSSYNEQFF. In nucleotides, the CDR3 is TGTGCCAGCAGCCAATCAGCGGGCTCCAGCTCCTACAATGAGCAGTTCTTC.

The chain couples TRBV19 to TRBJ1-2; weak D call: TRBD1 (5 bases). This CDR3 is 16 amino acids long. CDR1 LNHDA and CDR2 SQIVND come from the germline V gene (reference sequence). Trimming removed 3 bases from V and 3 bases from J, with 17 bases in between. In DNA, the CDR3 is TGTGCCAGTAGTATTTATTCCGGCAGGGCAGACTATGGCTACACCTTC. It encodes CASSIYSGRADYGYTF.

This clone was observed a few times. The chain couples TRBV20-1 to TRBJ2-1; D is undetermined. V lost 1 base and J lost 10, with 8 bases in between. CDR3 size: 11 residues. CDR1 and CDR2 (germline): DFQATT, SNEGSKA (reference sequence). The CDR3 coding sequence is TGCAGTGCTAGAGCCCTGCGGGAGCAGTTCTTC. This gives the protein CSARALREQFF.

The chain carries TRBV9 and TRBJ2-7; 7 bases line up with TRBD1. Trimming at V came to 5 bases and at J to 5 bases, leaving 10 bases not matched to a gene. This CDR3 has 14 amino acids. CDR1 and CDR2 (germline): SGDLS, YYNGEE. The CDR3 bases are TGTGCCAGCAGTTACGGACAGGCATCCCACGAGCAGTACTTC. As protein: CASSYGQASHEQYF.